These T cell receptor beta chains were read from a single sample in a study of blood T cell repertoires in COVID-19. This table comes from immunoSEQ multiplex PCR, and its TCRdb copy is limited to in-frame clones, with some not included. The profile covers about 130,000 clones, with around 87% appearing a single time and 3% to 4% taken by the ten largest. Sequencing was performed on peripheral blood. Receptors originate from a woman aged 55-75 years with acute or convalescent COVID-19. The CDR3 runs from the conserved cysteine through the conserved F or W. D genes are given only for firm matches. Size is omitted from some rows. Given values are once, few, many or a class for expanded clones.

clone_size,j_call,d_call,v_call,cdr3_aa,cdr3_nt
NA,TRBJ1-4,NA,TRBV21-1,CASSKDAGQGNEKLFF,TGTGCCAGCAGCAAAGACGCGGGACAGGGTAATGAAAAACTGTTTTTT
NA,TRBJ2-2,NA,TRBV7-3,CASSFGGQATGELFF,TGTGCCAGCAGCTTTGGCGGCCAAGCCACCGGGGAGCTGTTTTTT
NA,TRBJ1-5,NA,TRBV28,CASTPGAVGNQPQHF,TGTGCCAGCACCCCAGGGGCGGTGGGCAATCAGCCCCAGCATTTT
NA,TRBJ2-3,NA,TRBV24-1,CATSGGFGGTDTQYF,TGTGCCACCAGTGGCGGGTTCGGGGGCACAGATACGCAGTATTTT
NA,TRBJ2-7,NA,TRBV6-1,CASSGGLPPSSYEQYF,TGTGCCAGCAGTGGCGGACTGCCTCCGAGCTCCTACGAGCAGTACTTC
NA,TRBJ2-1,NA,TRBV27,CASRGGGPSYNEQFF,TGTGCCAGCAGAGGGGGTGGACCCTCCTACAATGAGCAGTTCTTC
NA,TRBJ2-3,NA,TRBV6-5,CASSPRSTRDTQYF,TGTGCCAGCAGTCCCCGATCAACTAGGGATACGCAGTATTTT
NA,TRBJ1-4,TRBD1,TRBV28,CASSPHRQGGEKLFF,TGTGCCAGCAGTCCACACAGACAGGGCGGTGAAAAACTGTTTTTT
NA,TRBJ1-1,NA,TRBV6-2/TRBV6-3,CASSYSIRLEGNTEAFF,TGTGCCAGCAGTTACTCGATTCGCCTTGAGGGGAACACTGAAGCTTTCTTT
NA,TRBJ2-4,TRBD2,TRBV9,CASSVSASGRDIQYF,TGTGCCAGCAGCGTATCGGCTAGCGGGAGAGACATTCAGTACTTC
NA,TRBJ1-1,NA,TRBV11-2,CASSSDTDDIEAFF,TGTGCCAGCAGCTCGGACACGGATGATATTGAAGCTTTCTTT
NA,TRBJ1-1,TRBD1,TRBV25-1,CASSEFRTGGGFAEAFF,TGTGCCAGCAGTGAATTTAGGACAGGGGGCGGATTTGCTGAAGCTTTCTTT
NA,TRBJ2-7,TRBD2,TRBV19,CASSIDLASGINEQYF,TGTGCCAGTAGTATAGATCTGGCTAGCGGGATCAACGAGCAGTACTTC
once,TRBJ2-2,NA,TRBV15,CATSTSGGELFF,TGTGCCACCAGCACGTCAGGAGGGGAGCTGTTTTTT
NA,TRBJ2-1,NA,TRBV19,CASSMSGRNPYNEQFF,TGTGCCAGTAGTATGAGCGGCAGGAACCCCTACAATGAGCAGTTCTTC
NA,TRBJ1-1,NA,TRBV11-3,CASSMGQGEAFF,TGTGCCAGCAGCATGGGACAAGGAGAAGCTTTCTTT
once,TRBJ2-3,NA,TRBV24-1,CATRGDYTDTQYF,TGTGCCACCAGGGGCGATTACACAGATACGCAGTATTTT
NA,TRBJ2-1,TRBD2,TRBV9,CASSVRLAGQYNEQFF,TGTGCCAGCAGCGTTAGACTAGCGGGACAATACAATGAGCAGTTCTTC
NA,TRBJ1-5,NA,TRBV20-1,CSASGGWSNQPQHF,TGCAGTGCTAGTGGAGGGTGGAGCAATCAGCCCCAGCATTTT
few,TRBJ2-3,TRBD2,TRBV7-8,CASSLRGDLLAPPHF,TGTGCCAGCAGCCTTCGCGGAGATCTACTAGCGCCACCCCATTTT
NA,TRBJ2-1,TRBD2,TRBV10-2,CASTPGEGFNEQFF,TGCGCCAGCACCCCCGGGGAGGGATTCAATGAGCAGTTCTTC
NA,TRBJ1-4,TRBD1,TRBV28,CASSLWSGTANMFF,TGTGCCAGCAGTTTATGGTCCGGGACAGCGAACATGTTTTTT
NA,TRBJ1-2,NA,TRBV27,CASSSLRGDYTF,TGTGCCAGCAGTTCCCTCAGGGGTGACTACACCTTC
NA,TRBJ1-3,NA,TRBV28,CASSLWDTAGNTIYF,TGTGCCAGCAGTTTATGGGACACGGCTGGAAACACCATATATTTT
many,TRBJ1-6,NA,TRBV7-9,CASSLQGGRDNSPLHF,TGTGCCAGCAGCTTACAGGGAGGGAGAGATAATTCACCCCTCCACTTT
few,TRBJ2-1,TRBD2,TRBV18,CASSPGTSGSYNEQFF,TGTGCCAGCTCACCCGGGACTAGCGGATCCTACAATGAGCAGTTCTTC
NA,TRBJ1-5,NA,TRBV2,CASSLWRGRGNQPQHF,TGTGCCAGCAGCCTTTGGAGGGGAAGAGGCAATCAGCCCCAGCATTTT